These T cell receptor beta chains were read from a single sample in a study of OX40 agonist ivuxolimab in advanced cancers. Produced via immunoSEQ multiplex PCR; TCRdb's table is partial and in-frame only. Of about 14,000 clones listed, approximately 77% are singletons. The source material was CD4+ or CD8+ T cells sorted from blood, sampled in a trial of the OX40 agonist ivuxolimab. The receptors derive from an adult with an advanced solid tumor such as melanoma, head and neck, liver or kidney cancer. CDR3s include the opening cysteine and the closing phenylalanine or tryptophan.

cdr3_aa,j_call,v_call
CASSDTGRDGYTF,TRBJ1-2,TRBV6-6
CASSQVSSRVTDTQYF,TRBJ2-3,TRBV4-3
CASGGSYNEQFF,TRBJ2-1,TRBV28
CASSLGMGTNYGYTF,TRBJ1-2,TRBV11-2
CASSPTPGELFF,TRBJ2-2,TRBV27
CASSSLPQLAGGTDTQYF,TRBJ2-3,TRBV7-8
CATSTREKLFF,TRBJ1-4,TRBV18
CASSQDEAGYGETQYF,TRBJ2-5,TRBV4-1
CASSVTGNTEAFF,TRBJ1-1,TRBV9
CASSFTPTYNEQFF,TRBJ2-1,TRBV27
CASSLPGDPYEQYF,TRBJ2-7,TRBV7-9